This T cell receptor beta chain stems from a study of blood T cell repertoires in COVID-19. How the authors handled the data: For nucleated cells, counts were estimated from reference gene primer amplification. Measured with immunoSEQ multiplex PCR; TCRdb has only the in-frame clones, and not every one. That table furnishes V, J and clone size, whereas the DNA furnished D and trimming. The sample contains over 200,000 clones, roughly 80% of which appear only once. V dropped 3 bases and J dropped 5; count of bases not matched to a gene: 3. The CDR3 is 13 residues long. Germline V gene lookup returns CDR1 MDHEN and CDR2 SYDVKM.

This sequence originates from a human donor in a cohort sampled during active COVID-19. The sequenced material came from peripheral blood. The chain has TRBV28 and TRBJ2-5, with 7 bases lining up with TRBD1. The CDR3 spells CASSFDRVETQYF. DNA for the CDR3: TGTGCCAGCAGTTTCGACAGGGTGGAGACCCAGTACTTC.